The source of this T cell receptor beta chain is a study of T cell responses to AZD1222 COVID-19 vaccine. About the research overall: Samples with a second dose at about 4 or about 12 weeks were pooled together.

TCRdb keeps only in-frame clones here, not all; method: immunoSEQ multiplex PCR. The sample records roughly 130,000 clones, about 86% being singletons. Turning to this clone: Its target is not known.

Broader study findings: White British people made up most donors, females outnumbered males, and clonal diversity was possibly underestimated. Following two doses of AZD1222, Spike-specific TCR breadth and depth rose. All repertoire sampling was performed exclusively after the peak T cell response.

This clonotype was sampled from an adult in good health. The material sequenced was peripheral blood, taken on day 0 of AZD1222 vaccination.

For the CDR3, the DNA is TGCAGCGTGGGGCTGGGCGCGAACACCGGGGAGCTGTTTTTT. Encoded protein: CSVGLGANTGELFF. V and J are TRBV29-1 and TRBJ2-2; possible D gene TRBD1, 5 bases. CDR3 length equals 14 residues. Trimming removed 6 bases from V and 0 bases from J, with 11 bases in between. The germline CDR1 and CDR2 sequences are SQVTM and ANQGSEA.